These T cell receptor beta chains were read from a single sample in a study of blood T cell repertoires in COVID-19. Method: immunoSEQ multiplex PCR; TCRdb's copy keeps in-frame clones and lacks some. The sample shows 150,000 to 200,000 clones, around four fifths of them seen only once. Sequences were obtained from peripheral blood. All receptors derive from a woman over 75 with active or convalescent COVID-19. The CDR3 runs from the conserved cysteine through the conserved F or W. The D gene is left open where the match is weak. The size field is filled for only some rows; it gives once, few, many or a size class.

16 | few | TRBJ1-1 | TRBV27 | . | CASSPPWGLMNTEAFF | TGTGCCAGCAGTCCCCCCTGGGGGCTAATGAACACTGAAGCTTTCTTT
16 | . | TRBJ2-1 | TRBV5-8 | . | CASSREGDRVIAEQFF | TGTGCCAGCAGCCGGGAGGGGGACAGGGTGATTGCTGAGCAGTTCTTC
12 | . | TRBJ1-1 | TRBV18 | TRBD1 | CASSAGTAEAFF | TGTGCCAGCTCAGCCGGGACAGCAGAAGCTTTCTTT
14 | . | TRBJ1-2 | TRBV9 | TRBD1 | CASSVSGGGQGYTF | TGTGCCAGCAGCGTATCAGGGGGCGGACAAGGCTACACCTTC
16 | . | TRBJ1-5 | TRBV10-2 | TRBD1 | CASSEMDRAYDQPQHF | TGCGCCAGCAGTGAAATGGACAGGGCCTACGATCAGCCCCAGCATTTT
19 | . | TRBJ2-1 | TRBV11-2 | TRBD2 | CASSPPIAGTPSSYNEQFF | TGTGCCAGCAGCCCCCCCATAGCGGGGACCCCTAGCTCCTACAATGAGCAGTTCTTC
13 | . | TRBJ1-5 | TRBV18 | TRBD1 | CASSPDRDQPQHF | TGTGCCAGCTCACCCGACAGGGATCAGCCCCAGCATTTT
13 | . | TRBJ1-1 | TRBV6-2/TRBV6-3 | . | CASSSTANTEAFF | TGTGCCAGCAGTTCTACAGCGAACACTGAAGCTTTCTTT
16 | . | TRBJ2-1 | TRBV25-1 | . | CASSPTTGSAYNEQFF | TGTGCCAGCAGCCCCACGACGGGTTCTGCCTACAATGAGCAGTTCTTC
14 | . | TRBJ2-3 | TRBV2 | . | CASSRDMPADTQYF | TGTGCCAGCAGCCGGGACATGCCAGCAGATACGCAGTATTTT
14 | . | TRBJ2-1 | TRBV6-5 | TRBD2 | CASSSGGAINEQFF | TGTGCCAGCAGTAGCGGGGGGGCCATAAATGAGCAGTTCTTC